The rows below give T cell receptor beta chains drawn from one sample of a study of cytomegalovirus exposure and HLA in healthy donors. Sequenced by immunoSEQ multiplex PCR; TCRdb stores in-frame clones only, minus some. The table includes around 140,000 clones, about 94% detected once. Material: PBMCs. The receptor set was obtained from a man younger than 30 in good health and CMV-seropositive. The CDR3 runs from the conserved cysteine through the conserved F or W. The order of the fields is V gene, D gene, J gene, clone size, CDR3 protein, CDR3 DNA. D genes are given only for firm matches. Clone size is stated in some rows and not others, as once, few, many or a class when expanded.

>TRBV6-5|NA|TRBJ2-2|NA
CASSTSSGTGELFF
TGTGCCAGCAGTACGTCCTCCGGCACCGGGGAGCTGTTTTTT
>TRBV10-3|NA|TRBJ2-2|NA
CAILDTANTGELFF
TGTGCCATTTTGGACACCGCGAACACCGGGGAGCTGTTTTTT
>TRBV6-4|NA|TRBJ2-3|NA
CASSGRDHHTDTQYF
TGTGCCAGCAGTGGGCGGGACCACCACACAGATACGCAGTATTTT
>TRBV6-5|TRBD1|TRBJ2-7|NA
CASSYLRQGDEQYF
TGTGCCAGCAGTTACCTGCGACAGGGGGACGAGCAGTACTTC
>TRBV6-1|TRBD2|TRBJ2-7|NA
CASKWTSGSYEQYF
TGTGCCAGCAAGTGGACTAGCGGGTCCTACGAGCAGTACTTC
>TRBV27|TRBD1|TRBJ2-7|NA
CATARDRVSYEQYF
TGTGCCACTGCTAGGGACAGGGTCTCCTACGAGCAGTACTTC
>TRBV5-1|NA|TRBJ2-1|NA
CASSLETGNEQFF
TGCGCCAGCAGCTTGGAAACGGGCAATGAGCAGTTCTTC
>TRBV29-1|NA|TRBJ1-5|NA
CSVEEQRGQPQHF
TGCAGCGTTGAAGAACAACGGGGTCAGCCCCAGCATTTT
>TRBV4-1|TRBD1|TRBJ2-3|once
CASSQVTGMDTQYF
TGCGCCAGCAGCCAGGTGACAGGGATGGATACGCAGTATTTT
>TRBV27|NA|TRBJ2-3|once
CASSLALVGDTQYF
TGTGCCAGCAGTTTAGCCCTCGTCGGAGATACGCAGTATTTT
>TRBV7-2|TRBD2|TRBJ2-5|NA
CASSFNPSGEQETQYF
TGTGCCAGCAGCTTCAACCCTAGCGGGGAGCAAGAGACCCAGTACTTC
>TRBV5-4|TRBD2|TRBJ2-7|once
CASSPPGTSLHEQYF
TGTGCCAGCAGCCCCCCCGGGACTAGCCTCCACGAGCAGTACTTC
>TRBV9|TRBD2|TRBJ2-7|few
CASSQGTSQYEQYF
TGTGCCAGCAGTCAAGGGACTAGCCAATACGAGCAGTACTTC
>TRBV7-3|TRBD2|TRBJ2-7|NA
CASSLGLGPTYEQYF
TGTGCCAGCAGCTTGGGACTAGGACCGACCTACGAGCAGTACTTC
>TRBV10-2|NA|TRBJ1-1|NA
CASSEILRRGTEAFF
TGCGCCAGCAGTGAGATTTTACGTCGGGGCACTGAAGCTTTCTTT
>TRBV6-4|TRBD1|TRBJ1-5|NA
CASSFRDSANQPQHF
TGTGCCAGCAGTTTCCGGGACAGCGCCAATCAGCCCCAGCATTTT
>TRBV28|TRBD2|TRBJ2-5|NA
CAGRGGPQETQYF
TGTGCCGGGCGGGGGGGACCTCAAGAGACCCAGTACTTC
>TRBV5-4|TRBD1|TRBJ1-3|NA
CASSFGDRAGNTIYF
TGTGCCAGCAGCTTCGGTGACAGGGCCGGAAACACCATATATTTT
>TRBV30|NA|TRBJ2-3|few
CAWRVSGASTDTQYF
TGTGCCTGGAGGGTTAGCGGTGCTAGCACAGATACGCAGTATTTT
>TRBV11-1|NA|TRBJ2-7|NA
CASSLGGRNYEQYF
TGTGCCAGCAGCTTGGGAGGACGGAACTACGAGCAGTACTTC
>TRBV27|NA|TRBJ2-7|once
CASSSRGPYEQYF
TGTGCCAGCAGTTCCAGGGGCCCCTACGAGCAGTACTTC
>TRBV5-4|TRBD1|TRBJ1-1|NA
CASSYRGPPTEAFF
TGTGCCAGCAGTTACAGGGGGCCCCCCACTGAAGCTTTCTTT
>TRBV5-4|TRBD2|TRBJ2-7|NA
CASSLAGALYEQYF
TGTGCCAGCAGTTTAGCGGGAGCTCTCTACGAGCAGTACTTC
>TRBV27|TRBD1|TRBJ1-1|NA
CASSPSQGAMNTEAFF
TGTGCCAGCTCCCCTTCACAGGGGGCAATGAACACTGAAGCTTTCTTT
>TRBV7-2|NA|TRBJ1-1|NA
CASSLVANTEAFF
TGTGCCAGCAGCTTAGTAGCTAATACTGAAGCTTTCTTT
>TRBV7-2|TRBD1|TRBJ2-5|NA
CASSFIGTGEETQYF
TGTGCCAGCAGCTTTATCGGGACAGGGGAAGAGACCCAGTACTTC
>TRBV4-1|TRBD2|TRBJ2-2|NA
CASSLRQAIAGGDTGELFF
TGCGCCAGCAGCCTCAGGCAGGCTATTGCGGGGGGGGACACCGGGGAGCTGTTTTTT
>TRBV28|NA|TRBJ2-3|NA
CASSKLRGGLTDTQYF
TGTGCCAGCAGTAAATTAAGGGGGGGACTAACAGATACGCAGTATTTT
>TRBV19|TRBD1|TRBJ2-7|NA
CASRPNPGTATYEQYF
TGTGCCAGTAGACCGAACCCCGGGACAGCAACCTACGAGCAGTACTTC
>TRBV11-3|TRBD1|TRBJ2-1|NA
CASSPHRGHEQFF
TGTGCCAGCAGCCCTCACAGGGGCCATGAGCAGTTCTTC
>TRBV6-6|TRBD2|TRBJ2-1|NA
CASSSSGRESYNEQFF
TGTGCCAGCAGTTCATCCGGGCGGGAGTCGTACAATGAGCAGTTCTTC